This T cell receptor beta chain was found in a study of blood T cell repertoires in COVID-19. Study summary: PBMCs, B-cell-depleted T cells, or T cells were the source of the cDNA or gDNA that made up the material.

Repertoires were generated with immunoSEQ multiplex PCR, while TCRdb's copy carries only in-frame clones and drops some. The sample gives some 100,000 clones, about nine tenths of which show up once; approximately 8.7% is in the top ten. Sequencing used peripheral blood. This receptor was identified in a man aged 70-80 years who had recovered from COVID-19.

The CDR3 spells CASSSGTGVFVTYEQYF. The CDR3, as DNA: TGTGCCAGCAGCTCCGGGACAGGGGTTTTTGTAACCTACGAGCAGTACTTC. V and J are TRBV5-5 and TRBJ2-7; 10 bases are a match to TRBD1. V lost 3 bases to trimming and J lost 2 bases; unmatched junction nucleotides: 11. The CDR3 is 17 residues long. In germline, CDR1 is SGHKS, CDR2 YYEKEE (reference sequence).